This is a list of T cell receptor beta chains from one sample in a study of cytomegalovirus exposure and HLA in healthy donors. Some clones are missing from TCRdb's copy, which holds only in-frame ones; the method was immunoSEQ multiplex PCR. The table includes around 150,000 clones, around three quarters detected once. Sequencing was carried out using PBMCs. Receptors were obtained from a middle-aged man in good health and CMV-seronegative. Each CDR3 is given with its conserved first and last residue. The D gene is left open where the match is weak. Rows may omit the clone size; those that give it use once, few, many or a size class.

-	-	TRBV19	TRBJ2-7	TGTGCCAGTTGGGGAGGTCGCGAGCAGTACTTC	CASWGGREQYF
-	TRBD1	TRBV5-1	TRBJ1-1	TGCGCCAGCAGCTTCGACCTGCAGGGGGGCGCCCGCGCTTTCTTT	CASSFDLQGGARAFF
-	-	TRBV6-5	TRBJ2-7	TGTGCCAGCAGCAGGACACCAGGATACGAGCAGTACTTC	CASSRTPGYEQYF
once	-	TRBV6-5	TRBJ2-1	TGTGCCAGCAGTTACGGCCAGTATAATGAGCAGTTCTTC	CASSYGQYNEQFF
-	-	TRBV29-1	TRBJ1-2	TGCAGCGTTGACAGGGAATCCTATGGCTACACCTTC	CSVDRESYGYTF
-	-	TRBV7-9	TRBJ1-2	TGTGCCAGCAGCTCCAGTCCGCGGCTTGGCGATGGCTACACCTTC	CASSSSPRLGDGYTF
-	TRBD2	TRBV7-2	TRBJ2-1	TGTGCCAGCAGCTTATTCTGGACTAGCGGACCGAGCTCCTACAATGAGCAGTTCTTC	CASSLFWTSGPSSYNEQFF
once	-	TRBV29-1	TRBJ2-7	TGCAGCGCCGTCGTTCGAGGTGCCTACGAGCAGTACTTC	CSAVVRGAYEQYF
-	TRBD1	TRBV5-6	TRBJ2-1	TGTGCCAGCAGCTTCGGACAGGGGGTTTTTAATGAGCAGTTCTTC	CASSFGQGVFNEQFF
-	TRBD1	TRBV7-3	TRBJ1-1	TGTGCCAGCAGCTCTTACAGGGGGACTGAAGCTTTCTTT	CASSSYRGTEAFF
-	TRBD1	TRBV30	TRBJ1-5	TGTGCCTGGAACCGGGACAGGGGTCAGCCCCAGCATTTT	CAWNRDRGQPQHF
-	TRBD1	TRBV6-1	TRBJ1-5	TGTGCCAGCACAAATTGGGGACAGGGGAATCAGCCCCAGCATTTT	CASTNWGQGNQPQHF